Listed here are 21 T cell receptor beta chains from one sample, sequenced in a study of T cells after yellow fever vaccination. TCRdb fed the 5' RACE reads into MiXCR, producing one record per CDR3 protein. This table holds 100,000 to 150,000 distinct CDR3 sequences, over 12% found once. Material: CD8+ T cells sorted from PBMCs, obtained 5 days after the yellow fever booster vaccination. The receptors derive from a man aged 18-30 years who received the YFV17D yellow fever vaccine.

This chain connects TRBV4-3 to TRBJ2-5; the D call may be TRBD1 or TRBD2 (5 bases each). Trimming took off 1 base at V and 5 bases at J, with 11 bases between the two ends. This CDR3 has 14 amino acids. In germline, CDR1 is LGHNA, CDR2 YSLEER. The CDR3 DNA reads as TGCGCCAGCAGCCAAGCCGGTTGGGGGGAGACCCAGTACTTC. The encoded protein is CASSQAGWGETQYF.

The CDR3 nucleotides read TGTGCCAGCAGCTTAGTATCCGGGGTCTTTGAAAAACTGTTTTTT. Its translation is CASSLVSGVFEKLFF. The rearrangement links TRBV7-6 to TRBJ1-4; no definite D call. In germline, CDR1 is SGHVS, CDR2 FNYEAQ. V lost 1 base to trimming and J lost 7 bases, with 13 bases between them. This CDR3 comprises 15 residues. Using reference TRBV7-6 and TRBJ1-4 for the parts outside the CDR3, the full variable domain is GAGVSQSPRYKVTKRGQDVALRCDPISGHVSLYWYRQALGQGPEFLTYFNYEAQQDKSGLPNDRFSAERPEGSISTLTIQRTEQRDSAMYRCASSLVSGVFEKLFFGSGTQLSVL.

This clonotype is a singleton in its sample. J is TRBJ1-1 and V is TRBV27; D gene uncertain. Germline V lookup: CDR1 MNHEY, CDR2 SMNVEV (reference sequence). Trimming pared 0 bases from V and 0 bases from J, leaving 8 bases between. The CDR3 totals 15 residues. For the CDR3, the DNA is TGTGCCAGCAGTTTATCGATAACGGTGAACACTGAAGCTTTCTTT. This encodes CASSLSITVNTEAFF.

CDR3 in amino acids: CASSGSTGTLTTYNEQFF. The CDR3 region has the DNA TGTGCCAGCAGCGGATCTACCGGGACTCTGACCACCTACAATGAGCAGTTCTTC. The chain couples TRBV11-3 to TRBJ2-1, with D perhaps TRBD2 (6 bases). V gave up 5 bases and J gave up 2 bases, with 22 bases separating them. The CDR3 extends over 18 amino acids. Germline CDR1 is SGHNT and CDR2 is YENEEA.

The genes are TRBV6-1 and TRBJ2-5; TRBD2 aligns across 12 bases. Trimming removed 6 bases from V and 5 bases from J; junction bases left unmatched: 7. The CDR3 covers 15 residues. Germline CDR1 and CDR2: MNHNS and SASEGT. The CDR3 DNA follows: TGTGCCAGCAGGGGACTAGCGGGTCTGAGGGAGACCCAGTACTTC. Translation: CASRGLAGLRETQYF.

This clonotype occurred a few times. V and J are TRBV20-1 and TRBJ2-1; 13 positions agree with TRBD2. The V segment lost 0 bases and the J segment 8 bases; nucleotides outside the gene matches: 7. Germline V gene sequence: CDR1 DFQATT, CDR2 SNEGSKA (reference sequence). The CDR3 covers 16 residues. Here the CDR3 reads CSARDPGTSGVHEQFF. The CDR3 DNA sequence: TGCAGTGCTAGAGACCCCGGGACTAGCGGGGTCCATGAGCAGTTCTTC.

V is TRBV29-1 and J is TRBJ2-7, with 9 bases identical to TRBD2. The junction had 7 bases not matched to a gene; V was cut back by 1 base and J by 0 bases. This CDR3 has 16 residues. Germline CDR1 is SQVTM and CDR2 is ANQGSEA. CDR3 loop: CSVEGASGASSYEQYF. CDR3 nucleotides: TGCAGCGTTGAAGGGGCTAGCGGGGCCAGCTCCTACGAGCAGTACTTC.

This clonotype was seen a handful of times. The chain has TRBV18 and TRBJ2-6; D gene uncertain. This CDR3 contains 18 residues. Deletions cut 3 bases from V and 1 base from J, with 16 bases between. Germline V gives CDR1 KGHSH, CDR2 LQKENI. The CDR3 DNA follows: TGTGCCAGCTCACCGTCGGCCCGAACCGTGTCTGGGGCCAACGTCCTGACTTTC. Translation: CASSPSARTVSGANVLTF.

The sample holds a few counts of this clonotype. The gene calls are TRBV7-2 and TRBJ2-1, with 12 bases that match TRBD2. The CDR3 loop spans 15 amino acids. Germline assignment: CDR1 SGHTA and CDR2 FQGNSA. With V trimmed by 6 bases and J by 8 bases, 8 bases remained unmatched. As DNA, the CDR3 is TGTGCCAGCAGGCCACTAGCGGGGGGCGGGTATGAGCAGTTCTTC. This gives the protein CASRPLAGGGYEQFF. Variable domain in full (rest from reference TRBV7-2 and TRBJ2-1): GAGVSQSPSNKVTEKGKDVELRCDPISGHTALYWYRQSLGQGLEFLIYFQGNSAPDKSGLPSDRFSAERTGGSVSTLTIQRTQQEDSAVYLCASRPLAGGGYEQFFGPGTRLTVL.

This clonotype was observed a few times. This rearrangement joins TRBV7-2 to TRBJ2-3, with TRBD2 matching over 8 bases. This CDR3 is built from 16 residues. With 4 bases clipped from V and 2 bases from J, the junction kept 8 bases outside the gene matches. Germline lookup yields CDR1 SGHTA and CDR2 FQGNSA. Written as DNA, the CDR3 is TGTGCCAGCAGCTATCGGACTAGCCGTCTCACAGATACGCAGTATTTT. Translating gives CASSYRTSRLTDTQYF.

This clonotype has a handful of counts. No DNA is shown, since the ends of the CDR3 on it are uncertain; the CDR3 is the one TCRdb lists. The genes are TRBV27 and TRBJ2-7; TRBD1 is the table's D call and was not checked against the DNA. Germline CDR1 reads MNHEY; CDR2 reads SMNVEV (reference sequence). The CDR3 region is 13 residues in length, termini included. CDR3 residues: CASSFGAGREQYV.

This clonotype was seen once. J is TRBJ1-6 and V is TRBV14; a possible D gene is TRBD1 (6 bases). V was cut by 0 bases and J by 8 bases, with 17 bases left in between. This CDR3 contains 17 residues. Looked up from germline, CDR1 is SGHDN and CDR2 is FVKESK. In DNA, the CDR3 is TGTGCCAGCAGCCAAGAGGCTTTCGTTCAGGGGTATTCACCCCTCCACTTT. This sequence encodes CASSQEAFVQGYSPLHF.

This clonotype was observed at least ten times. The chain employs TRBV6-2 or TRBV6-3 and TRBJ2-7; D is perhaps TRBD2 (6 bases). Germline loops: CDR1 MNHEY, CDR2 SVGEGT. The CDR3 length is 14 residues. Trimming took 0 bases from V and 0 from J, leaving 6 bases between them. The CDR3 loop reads CASSYSTSSYEQYV. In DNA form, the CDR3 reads TGTGCCAGCAGTTACTCGACTAGCTCCTACGAGCAGTACGTC.

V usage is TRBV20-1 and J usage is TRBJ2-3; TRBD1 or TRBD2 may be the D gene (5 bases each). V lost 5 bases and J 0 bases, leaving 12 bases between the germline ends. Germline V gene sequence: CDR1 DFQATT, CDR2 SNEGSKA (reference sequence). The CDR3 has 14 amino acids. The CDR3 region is CSALGTDSTDTQYF. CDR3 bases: TGCAGTGCTCTTGGGACGGACAGCACAGATACGCAGTATTTT.

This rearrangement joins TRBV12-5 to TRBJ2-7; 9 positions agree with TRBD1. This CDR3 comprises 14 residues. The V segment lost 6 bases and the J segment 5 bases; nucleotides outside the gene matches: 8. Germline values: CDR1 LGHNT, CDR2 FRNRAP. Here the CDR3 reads CASGSGTGIHEQYF. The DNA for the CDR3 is TGTGCTAGTGGATCCGGGACAGGGATCCACGAGCAGTACTTC.

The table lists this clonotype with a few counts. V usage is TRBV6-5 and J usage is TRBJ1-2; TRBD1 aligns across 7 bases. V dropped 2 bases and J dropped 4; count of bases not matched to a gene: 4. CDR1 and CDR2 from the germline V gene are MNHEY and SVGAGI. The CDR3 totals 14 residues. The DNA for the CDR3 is TGTGCCAGCAGTTACAGGGACAGCCGCTATGGCTACACCTTC. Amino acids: CASSYRDSRYGYTF.

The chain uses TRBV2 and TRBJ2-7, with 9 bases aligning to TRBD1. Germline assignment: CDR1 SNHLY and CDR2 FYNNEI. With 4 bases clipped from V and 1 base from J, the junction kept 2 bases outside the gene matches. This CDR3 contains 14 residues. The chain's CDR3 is CASSGTGASYEQYF. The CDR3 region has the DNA TGTGCCAGCAGTGGGACAGGGGCTTCCTACGAGCAGTACTTC.

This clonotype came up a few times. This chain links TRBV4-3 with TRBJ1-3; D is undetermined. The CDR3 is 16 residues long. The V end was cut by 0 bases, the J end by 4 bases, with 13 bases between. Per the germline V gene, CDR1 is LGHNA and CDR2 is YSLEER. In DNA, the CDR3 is TGCGCCAGCAGCCAAGAGATTAGAGGGTCAGGAAACACCATATATTTT. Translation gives CASSQEIRGSGNTIYF.

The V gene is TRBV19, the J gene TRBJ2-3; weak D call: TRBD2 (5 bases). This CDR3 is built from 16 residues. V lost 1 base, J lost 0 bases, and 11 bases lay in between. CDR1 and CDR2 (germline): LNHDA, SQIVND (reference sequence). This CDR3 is CASSIVSRGSTDTQYF. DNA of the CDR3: TGTGCCAGTAGTATAGTTAGTCGCGGGAGCACAGATACGCAGTATTTT. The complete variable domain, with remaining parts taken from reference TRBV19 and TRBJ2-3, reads DGGITQSPKYLFRKEGQNVTLSCEQNLNHDAMYWYRQDPGQGLRLIYYSQIVNDFQKGDIAEGYSVSREKKESFPLTVTSAQKNPTAFYLCASSIVSRGSTDTQYFGPGTRLTVL.

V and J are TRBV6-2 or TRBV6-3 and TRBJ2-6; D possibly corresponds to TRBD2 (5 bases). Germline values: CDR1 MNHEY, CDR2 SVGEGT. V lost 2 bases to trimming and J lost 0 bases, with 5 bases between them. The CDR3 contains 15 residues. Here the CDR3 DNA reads TGTGCCAGCAGTTACGGACTCTCTGGGGCCAACGTCCTGACTTTC. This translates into CASSYGLSGANVLTF.

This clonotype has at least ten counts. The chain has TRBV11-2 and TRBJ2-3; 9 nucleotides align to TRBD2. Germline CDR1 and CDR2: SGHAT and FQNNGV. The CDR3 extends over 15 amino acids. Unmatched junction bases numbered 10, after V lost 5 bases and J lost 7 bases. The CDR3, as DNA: TGTGCCAGCAGCCCCGGAGGCGGGGGGGCTAATACGCAGTATTTT. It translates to CASSPGGGGANTQYF.